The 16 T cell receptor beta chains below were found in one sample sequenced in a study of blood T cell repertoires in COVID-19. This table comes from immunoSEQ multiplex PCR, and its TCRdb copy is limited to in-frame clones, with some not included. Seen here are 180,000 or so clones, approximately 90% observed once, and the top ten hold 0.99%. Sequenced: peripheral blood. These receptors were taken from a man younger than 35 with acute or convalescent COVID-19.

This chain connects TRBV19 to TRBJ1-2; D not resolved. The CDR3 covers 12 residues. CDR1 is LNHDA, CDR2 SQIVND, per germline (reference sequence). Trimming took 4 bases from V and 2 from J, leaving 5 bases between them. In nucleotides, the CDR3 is TGTGCCAGTAGTAGCGGGAACTATGGCTACACCTTC. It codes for CASSSGNYGYTF.

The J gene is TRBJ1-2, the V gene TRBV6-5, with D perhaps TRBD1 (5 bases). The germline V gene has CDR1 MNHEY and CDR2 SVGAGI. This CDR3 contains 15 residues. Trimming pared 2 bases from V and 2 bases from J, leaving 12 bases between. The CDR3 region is CASSYVAGKNYGYTF. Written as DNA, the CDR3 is TGTGCCAGCAGTTACGTAGCAGGGAAAAACTATGGCTACACCTTC.

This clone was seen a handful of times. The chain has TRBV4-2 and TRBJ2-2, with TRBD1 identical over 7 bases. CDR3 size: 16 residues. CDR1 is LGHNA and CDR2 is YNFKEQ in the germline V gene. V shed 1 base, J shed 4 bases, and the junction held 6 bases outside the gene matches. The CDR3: CASSQVGDRPTGELFF. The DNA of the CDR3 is TGTGCCAGCAGCCAAGTAGGGGACAGACCCACCGGGGAGCTGTTTTTT.

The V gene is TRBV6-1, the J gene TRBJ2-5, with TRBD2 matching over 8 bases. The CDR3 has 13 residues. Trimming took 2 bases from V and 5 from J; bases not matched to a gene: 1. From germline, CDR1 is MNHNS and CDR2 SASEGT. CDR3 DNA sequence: TGTGCCAGCAGTGAACGGGAGGGGGAGACCCAGTACTTC. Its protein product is CASSEREGETQYF.

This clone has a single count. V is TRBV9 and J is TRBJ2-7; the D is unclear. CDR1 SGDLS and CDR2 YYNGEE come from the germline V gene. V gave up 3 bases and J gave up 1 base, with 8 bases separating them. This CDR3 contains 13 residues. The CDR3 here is CASSDAVSYEQYF. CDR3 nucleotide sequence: TGTGCCAGCAGCGACGCAGTTTCCTACGAGCAGTACTTC.

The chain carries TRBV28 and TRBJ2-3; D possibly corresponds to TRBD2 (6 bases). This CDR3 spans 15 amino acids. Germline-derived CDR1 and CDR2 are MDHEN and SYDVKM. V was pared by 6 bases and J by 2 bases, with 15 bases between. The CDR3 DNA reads TGTGCCAGCAGCGGCCTGGCGGGGAACACAGATACGCAGTATTTT. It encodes CASSGLAGNTDTQYF. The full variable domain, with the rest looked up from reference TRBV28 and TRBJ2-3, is DVKVTQSSRYLVKRTGEKVFLECVQDMDHENMFWYRQDPGLGLRLIYFSYDVKMKEKGDIPEGYSVSREKKERFSLILESASTNQTSMYLCASSGLAGNTDTQYFGPGTRLTVL.

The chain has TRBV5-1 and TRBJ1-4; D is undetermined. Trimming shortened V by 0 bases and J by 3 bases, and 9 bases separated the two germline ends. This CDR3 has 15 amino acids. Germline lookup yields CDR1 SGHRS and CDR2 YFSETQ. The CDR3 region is CASSLVGSPNEKLFF. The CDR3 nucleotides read TGCGCCAGCAGCTTGGTAGGGAGCCCTAATGAAAAACTGTTTTTT.

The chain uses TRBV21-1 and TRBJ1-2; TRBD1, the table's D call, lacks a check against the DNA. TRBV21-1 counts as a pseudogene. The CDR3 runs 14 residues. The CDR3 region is CASSKSGGVYGYTF. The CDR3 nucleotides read TGTGCCAGCAGCAAATCAGGGGGCGTCTATGGCTACACCTTC.

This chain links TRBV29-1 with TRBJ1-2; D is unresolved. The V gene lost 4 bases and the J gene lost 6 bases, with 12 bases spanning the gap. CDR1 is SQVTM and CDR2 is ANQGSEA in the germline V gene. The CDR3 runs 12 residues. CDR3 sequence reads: CSVGTTRHGYTF. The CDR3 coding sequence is TGCAGCGTTGGCACAACCAGGCATGGCTACACCTTC.

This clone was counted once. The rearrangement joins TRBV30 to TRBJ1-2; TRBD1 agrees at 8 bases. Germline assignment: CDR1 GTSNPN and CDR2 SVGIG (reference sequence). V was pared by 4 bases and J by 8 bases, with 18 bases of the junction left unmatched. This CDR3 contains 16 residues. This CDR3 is CAWTKAGTGASGGYTF. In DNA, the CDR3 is TGTGCCTGGACCAAAGCCGGGACAGGAGCATCTGGGGGCTACACCTTC. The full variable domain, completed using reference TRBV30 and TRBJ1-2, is SQTIHQWPATLVQPVGSPLSLECTVEGTSNPNLYWYRQAAGRGLQLLFYSVGIGQISSEVPQNLSASRPQDRQFILSSKKLLLSDSGFYLCAWTKAGTGASGGYTFGSGTRLTVV.

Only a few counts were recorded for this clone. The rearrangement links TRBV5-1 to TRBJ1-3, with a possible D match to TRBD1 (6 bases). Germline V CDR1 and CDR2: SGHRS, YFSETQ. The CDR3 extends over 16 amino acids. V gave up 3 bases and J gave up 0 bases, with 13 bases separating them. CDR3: CASSSSTGPSGNTIYF. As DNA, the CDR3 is TGCGCCAGCAGCTCATCTACAGGGCCCTCTGGAAACACCATATATTTT.

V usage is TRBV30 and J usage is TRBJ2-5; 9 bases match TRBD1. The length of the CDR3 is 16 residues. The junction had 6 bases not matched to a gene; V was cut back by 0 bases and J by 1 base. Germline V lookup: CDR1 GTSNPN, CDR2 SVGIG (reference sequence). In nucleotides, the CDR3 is TGTGCCTGGAGTGTACCGGACAGGGGTGGCCAAGAGACCCAGTACTTC. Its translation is CAWSVPDRGGQETQYF.

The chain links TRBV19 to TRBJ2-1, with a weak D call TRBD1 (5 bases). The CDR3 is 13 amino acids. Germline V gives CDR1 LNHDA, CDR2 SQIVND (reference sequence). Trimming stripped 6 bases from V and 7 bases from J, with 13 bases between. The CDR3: CASRDWGLNEQFF. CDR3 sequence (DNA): TGTGCCAGTAGAGACTGGGGCCTAAATGAGCAGTTCTTC. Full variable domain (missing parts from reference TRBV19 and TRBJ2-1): DGGITQSPKYLFRKEGQNVTLSCEQNLNHDAMYWYRQDPGQGLRLIYYSQIVNDFQKGDIAEGYSVSREKKESFPLTVTSAQKNPTAFYLCASRDWGLNEQFFGPGTRLTVL.

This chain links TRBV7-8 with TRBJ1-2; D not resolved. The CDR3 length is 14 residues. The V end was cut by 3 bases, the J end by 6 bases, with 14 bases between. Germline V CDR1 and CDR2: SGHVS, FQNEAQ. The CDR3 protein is CASSFRTPGNGYTF. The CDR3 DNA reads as TGTGCCAGCAGCTTCCGGACTCCTGGTAATGGCTACACCTTC. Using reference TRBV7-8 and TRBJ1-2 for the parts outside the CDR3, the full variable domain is GAGVSQSPRYKVAKRGQDVALRCDPISGHVSLFWYQQALGQGPEFLTYFQNEAQLDKSGLPSDRFFAERPEGSVSTLKIQRTQQEDSAVYLCASSFRTPGNGYTFGSGTRLTVV.

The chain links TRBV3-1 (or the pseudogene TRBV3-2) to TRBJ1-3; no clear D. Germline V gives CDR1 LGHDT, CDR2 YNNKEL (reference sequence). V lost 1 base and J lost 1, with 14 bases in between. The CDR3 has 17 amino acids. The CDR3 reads CASSQGLGPQSGNTIYF. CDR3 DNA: TGTGCCAGCAGCCAAGGTCTCGGTCCACAGTCTGGAAACACCATATATTTT.

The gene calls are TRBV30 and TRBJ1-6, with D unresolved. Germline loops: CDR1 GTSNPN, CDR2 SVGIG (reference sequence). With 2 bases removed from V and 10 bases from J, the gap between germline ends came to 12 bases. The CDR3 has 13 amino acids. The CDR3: CAWSPPERSPLHF. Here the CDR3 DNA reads TGTGCCTGGAGTCCCCCCGAGAGGTCACCCCTCCACTTT.